This paragraph reports one T cell receptor (beta chain). Over several immunoSEQ plates, each subset's genomic DNA was distributed in even portions. Using immunoSEQ multiplex PCR, the repertoire was profiled, and TCRdb retains in-frame clones only, with some absent. In the table there are around 1.9 million clones, about 93% of which are singletons. Naive-designated CD8 cells lacked CD45RO, were positively enriched for CCR7, and omitted terminally differentiated effector memory CD45RA+ cells. This sample was included in a study of shared clonotypes between healthy human individuals. Study summary: CD8 memory received one plate per donor, CD8 naive two, CD4 memory three and CD4 naive three.

V was cut by 2 bases and J by 4 bases, with 9 bases left in between. This CDR3 is 13 amino acids long. Germline V gene sequence: CDR1 SGHAT, CDR2 FQDESV (reference sequence). This chain joins TRBV11-1 and TRBJ2-7; possibly TRBD1 or TRBD2 for D (5 bases each). The sequence was obtained from a man aged 18-30 years in good health. Some clones in this sample may be carry-over from other donors' samples. Sequences were obtained from naive CD8+ T cells from PBMCs. The CDR3 region is CASSLTGGYEQYF. The CDR3 DNA follows: TGTGCCAGCAGCTTAACAGGAGGATACGAGCAGTACTTC.